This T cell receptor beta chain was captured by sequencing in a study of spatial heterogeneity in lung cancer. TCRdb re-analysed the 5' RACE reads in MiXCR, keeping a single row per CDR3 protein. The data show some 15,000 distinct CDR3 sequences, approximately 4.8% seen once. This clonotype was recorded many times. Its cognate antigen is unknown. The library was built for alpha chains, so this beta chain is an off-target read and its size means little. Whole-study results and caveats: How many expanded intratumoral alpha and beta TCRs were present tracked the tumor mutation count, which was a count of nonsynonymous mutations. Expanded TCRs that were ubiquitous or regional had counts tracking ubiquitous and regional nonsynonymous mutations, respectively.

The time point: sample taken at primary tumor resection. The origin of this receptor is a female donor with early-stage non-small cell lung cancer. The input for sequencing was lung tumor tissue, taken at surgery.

The CDR3 nucleotides are TGTGCCAGCTCACCCTCGGGACAGGGTCGGGAGCAGTACTTC. Protein: CASSPSGQGREQYF. V is TRBV18 and J is TRBJ2-7; 9 bases match TRBD1. V was pared by 3 bases and J by 7 bases, with 7 bases of the junction left unmatched. Germline V gene lookup returns CDR1 KGHSH and CDR2 LQKENI. The CDR3 has 14 residues.